This T cell receptor beta chain stems from a study of blood T cell repertoires in COVID-19. Study summary: Whether acute or convalescent, the COVID-19 samples came from the United States, Italy and Spain. PBMCs, B-cell-depleted T cells, or T cells were the source of the cDNA or gDNA that made up the material.

V shed 5 bases, J shed 4 bases, and the junction held 2 bases outside the gene matches. The germline V gene encodes CDR1 GTSNPN and CDR2 SVGIG (reference sequence). There are 13 residues in the CDR3. The Seattle patients joined while their infection was active and were tracked longitudinally afterward. In the original processing: Amplification with reference gene primers provided the estimates of nucleated cell counts. TCRdb keeps only in-frame clones here, not all; method: immunoSEQ multiplex PCR. That table supplies the V and J calls and clone size; D and trimming were determined from the DNA. The table records approximately 140,000 clones, 84% of them present only once.

The origin of this receptor is a man under 40 with COVID-19, enrolled during active disease. This chain joins TRBV30 and TRBJ1-6; 7 bases are shared with TRBD1. What was sequenced was peripheral blood. The CDR3 bases are TGTGCCTGGGGACAGGAATATAATTCACCCCTCCACTTT. It encodes CAWGQEYNSPLHF. The whole variable domain, remainder taken from reference TRBV30 and TRBJ1-6, is SQTIHQWPATLVQPVGSPLSLECTVEGTSNPNLYWYRQAAGRGLQLLFYSVGIGQISSEVPQNLSASRPQDRQFILSSKKLLLSDSGFYLCAWGQEYNSPLHFGNGTRLTVT.